These 16 T cell receptor beta chains share one sample of origin, sequenced in a study of T-cell reconstitution after alpha-beta-depleted transplantation in children. Unique molecular identifiers tagged the TCRbeta library. Each CDR3 protein is one row after TCRdb ran MiXCR on the PCR reads. Here the sample spans about 590,000 distinct CDR3 sequences, over 10% being singletons. This material consisted of PBMCs, mostly from graft donor cells, taken 360 days after TCRalphabeta/CD19-depleted stem cell transplant. Source of these receptors: a male patient younger than 18 who had a stem cell transplant for acute myeloid leukemia, so the T cells may come from the graft donor.

The rearrangement links TRBV7-2 to TRBJ2-5; D perhaps matches TRBD2 (5 bases). With 2 bases removed from V and 0 bases from J, the gap between germline ends came to 13 bases. The CDR3 extends over 16 amino acids. Germline lookup yields CDR1 SGHTA and CDR2 FQGNSA. For the CDR3, the DNA is TGTGCCAGCAGCTTACCCACTAGGGCAGACCAAGAGACCCAGTACTTC. It specifies CASSLPTRADQETQYF.

This sequence joins TRBV5-1 and TRBJ2-7, with D perhaps TRBD2 (6 bases). V lost 2 bases and J 2 bases, leaving 17 bases between the germline ends. CDR1 and CDR2 from the germline V gene are SGHRS and YFSETQ. This CDR3 spans 16 amino acids. The CDR3 loop is CASSLQPTSIPYEQYF. In DNA, the CDR3 is TGCGCCAGCAGCTTACAGCCTACTAGCATTCCCTACGAGCAGTACTTC. Full variable domain (missing parts from reference TRBV5-1 and TRBJ2-7): KAGVTQTPRYLIKTRGQQVTLSCSPISGHRSVSWYQQTPGQGLQFLFEYFSETQRNKGNFPGRFSGRQFSNSRSEMNVSTLELGDSALYLCASSLQPTSIPYEQYFGPGTRLTVT.

This clonotype was picked up a small number of times. CDR3 sequence reads: CASSHPRRGSSYNEQFF. The CDR3 coding sequence is TGTGCCAGCAGCCACCCCCGGCGGGGGAGCTCCTACAATGAGCAGTTCTTC. The chain carries TRBV7-2 and TRBJ2-1; 7 bases align to TRBD2. J gave up 0 bases and V 5 bases, and 10 bases lay outside the gene matches. Germline values: CDR1 SGHTA, CDR2 FQGNSA. The CDR3 is made up of 17 amino acids.

This clonotype was seen repeatedly, ten times or more. V gene TRBV10-3 combines with J gene TRBJ2-3, with D possibly called TRBD1 or TRBD2 (6 bases each). The V and J ends lost 10 bases and 5 bases respectively, with 16 bases between them. The length of the CDR3 is 13 residues. Per germline, CDR1 ENHRY and CDR2 SYGVKD. CDR3 loop: CATTPGAEDTQYF. Written as DNA, the CDR3 is TGTGCCACCACCCCGGGGGCAGAAGATACGCAGTATTTT.

V usage is TRBV7-9 and J usage is TRBJ1-2; TRBD1 agrees at 10 bases. Trimming at V came to 5 bases and at J to 3 bases, leaving 9 bases not matched to a gene. Germline loops: CDR1 SEHNR, CDR2 FQNEAQ (reference sequence). The CDR3 is 16 amino acids. CDR3 region: CASSQTGGFRHYGYTF. The CDR3 DNA is TGTGCCAGCAGCCAGACAGGGGGCTTTCGACACTATGGCTACACCTTC.

This clonotype was recorded a few times. The CDR3 nucleotides are TGTGCCAGCAGCCAACGGACAGGGGACTACGAGCAGTACTTC. Protein product: CASSQRTGDYEQYF. This chain links TRBV4-2 with TRBJ2-7, with TRBD1 matching over 9 bases. CDR1 is LGHNA and CDR2 is YNFKEQ in the germline V gene. Trimming cost V 2 bases and J 3 bases; bases outside gene matches: 2. The CDR3 has 14 residues.

This clonotype was found many times. This chain joins TRBV28 and TRBJ1-1; tentatively, D is TRBD1 (5 bases). Trimming took 4 bases from V and 0 from J, leaving 9 bases between them. The CDR3 has 14 amino acids. CDR1 is MDHEN, CDR2 SYDVKM, per germline. This CDR3 is CASSSGSMNTEAFF. The DNA for the CDR3 is TGTGCCAGCAGTTCAGGGTCCATGAACACTGAAGCTTTCTTT.

This clonotype was detected many times. This chain links TRBV3-1 with TRBJ1-1, with 7 bases fitting TRBD1. The CDR3 spans 15 residues. V trimming: 1 base; J trimming: 1 base; junction bases outside the gene matches: 3. CDR1 and CDR2 from the germline V gene are LGHDT and YNNKEL (reference sequence). In DNA, the CDR3 is TGTGCCAGCAGCCAAGTTACAGGGGAGAACACTGAAGCTTTCTTT. Protein: CASSQVTGENTEAFF.

This clonotype was picked up many times. The chain recombines TRBV7-8 with TRBJ2-3; possibly TRBD1 or TRBD2 for D (5 bases each). CDR1 is SGHVS and CDR2 is FQNEAQ in the germline V gene. CDR3 length: 16 amino acids. The V end lost 4 bases, the J end lost 4 bases, and 18 bases lay between the germline ends. The DNA for the CDR3 is TGTGCCAGCAGCTCGGGACGTACAGCCGGCCCAGATACGCAGTATTTT. As protein: CASSSGRTAGPDTQYF. Full variable domain (missing parts from reference TRBV7-8 and TRBJ2-3): GAGVSQSPRYKVAKRGQDVALRCDPISGHVSLFWYQQALGQGPEFLTYFQNEAQLDKSGLPSDRFFAERPEGSVSTLKIQRTQQEDSAVYLCASSSGRTAGPDTQYFGPGTRLTVL.

This sequence joins TRBV4-3 and TRBJ2-7; possibly TRBD1 or TRBD2 for D (5 bases each). This CDR3 spans 16 amino acids. The V gene's germline CDR1 is LGHNA and CDR2 YSLEER. Trimming took off 4 bases at V and 1 base at J, with 17 bases between the two ends. The CDR3 here is CASSRYYSGASYEQYF. The CDR3 nucleotides read TGCGCCAGCAGCCGATATTATTCCGGGGCTTCCTACGAGCAGTACTTC.

This clonotype was counted many times. The CDR3 DNA sequence: TGCAGCGTTGAAGTGGGACAGGTGAACTACGAGCAGTACTTC. Amino acids: CSVEVGQVNYEQYF. V gene TRBV29-1 combines with J gene TRBJ2-7, with 8 bases that match TRBD1. Germline trimming cut 1 base from V and 3 bases from J; bases unmatched to any gene: 5. CDR1 is SQVTM and CDR2 is ANQGSEA in the germline V gene. The CDR3 loop spans 14 amino acids.

This clonotype was observed many times. The chain carries TRBV6-2 or TRBV6-3 and TRBJ2-7; 8 bases are shared with TRBD2. The germline V gene encodes CDR1 MNHEY and CDR2 SVGEGT. After removal of 2 bases from V and 7 bases from J, the junction contained 13 bases not matched to a gene. The CDR3 extends over 16 amino acids. CDR3 residues: CASSYPTLAGSEEQYF. The CDR3 DNA is TGTGCCAGCAGTTACCCCACATTAGCGGGATCGGAAGAGCAGTACTTC.

This sequence joins TRBV11-2 and TRBJ2-2, with TRBD2 as a possible D gene (5 bases). The V gene's germline CDR1 is SGHAT and CDR2 FQNNGV. The CDR3 has 18 residues. Trimming cost V 2 bases and J 4 bases, with 20 bases left between them. The CDR3: CASSLNGGYGGPTGELFF. The CDR3 region has the DNA TGTGCCAGCAGCTTAAATGGAGGTTACGGAGGTCCCACCGGGGAGCTGTTTTTT.

The chain has TRBV7-9 and TRBJ1-4; a possible D gene is TRBD1 (5 bases). The CDR3 runs 17 residues. Trimming took off 0 bases at V and 6 bases at J, with 17 bases between the two ends. Germline-derived CDR1 and CDR2 are SEHNR and FQNEAQ (reference sequence). The CDR3 DNA reads TGTGCCAGCAGCTTAGCCACACGGCCCTGGGGGTATGAAAAACTGTTTTTT. The encoded protein is CASSLATRPWGYEKLFF. Using reference TRBV7-9 and TRBJ1-4 for the parts outside the CDR3, the full variable domain is DTGVSQNPRHKITKRGQNVTFRCDPISEHNRLYWYRQTLGQGPEFLTYFQNEAQLEKSRLLSDRFSAERPKGSFSTLEIQRTEQGDSAMYLCASSLATRPWGYEKLFFGSGTQLSVL.

This clonotype was recorded a few times. CDR3 sequence (DNA): TGTGCCAGCAGCCGACCCCGCGAGAGCTCCTACAATGAGCAGTTCTTC. Protein: CASSRPRESSYNEQFF. This sequence joins TRBV9 and TRBJ2-1; D is unresolved. Trimming removed 4 bases at V and 0 bases at J, with 14 bases between. CDR1 SGDLS and CDR2 YYNGEE come from the germline V gene. This CDR3 comprises 16 residues.

This clonotype was detected many times. The chain carries TRBV28 and TRBJ1-5; D remains ambiguous. V gave up 4 bases and J gave up 2 bases, with 9 bases separating them. Germline CDR1 and CDR2: MDHEN and SYDVKM. The CDR3 spans 14 residues. The CDR3 sequence is CASSYGSGNQPQHF. DNA of the CDR3: TGTGCCAGCAGTTATGGGTCGGGCAATCAGCCCCAGCATTTT.